This T cell receptor beta chain was sequenced for a study of T cell repertoires in cytomegalovirus infection. About the study: CMV infection and matching HLA type were both indicated by public TCR beta signatures. Study-level findings and limits: Carriers of CMV plus the relevant HLA were identified by cumulative public TCR beta family frequency.

Notes on this clonotype: Its antigen remains unknown.

One entry per CDR3 protein, called by TCRdb with MiXCR from the reads. The table has some 900,000 distinct CDR3 sequences, approximately 32% seen once. This clonotype was obtained from a human donor in good health (CMV status not recorded). Some clones in this sample may be carry-over from other donors' samples. The material sequenced was cultured CD8+ T cells from PBMCs, taken from culture after CMV antigen stimulation.

The CDR3 here is CASRTGAPYTGELFF. In DNA form, the CDR3 reads TGTGCCAGCAGGACAGGGGCCCCCTACACCGGGGAGCTGTTTTTT. V usage is TRBV12-3 or TRBV12-4 and J usage is TRBJ2-2; 8 bases match TRBD1. The trim removed 6 bases at V and 3 bases at J, leaving 6 bases unmatched. CDR3 length: 15 residues.